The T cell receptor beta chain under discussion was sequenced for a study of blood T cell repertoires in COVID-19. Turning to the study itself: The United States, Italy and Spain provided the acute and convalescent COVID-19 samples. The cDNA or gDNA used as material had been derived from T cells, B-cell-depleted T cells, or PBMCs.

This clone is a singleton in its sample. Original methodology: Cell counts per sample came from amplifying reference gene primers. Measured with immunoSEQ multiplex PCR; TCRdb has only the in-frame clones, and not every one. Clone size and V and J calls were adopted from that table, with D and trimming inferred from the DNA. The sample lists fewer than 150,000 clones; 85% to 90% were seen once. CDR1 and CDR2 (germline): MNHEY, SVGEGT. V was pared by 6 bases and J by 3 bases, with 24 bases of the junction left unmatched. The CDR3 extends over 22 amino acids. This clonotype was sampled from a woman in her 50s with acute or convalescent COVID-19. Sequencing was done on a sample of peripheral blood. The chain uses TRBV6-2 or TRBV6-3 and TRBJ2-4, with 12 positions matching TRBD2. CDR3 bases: TGTGCCAGCAGCCCATCTTCACGACTAGCGGGGGAGAACCACCTGAGCAAAAACATTCAGTACTTC. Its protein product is CASSPSSRLAGENHLSKNIQYF.